A selection of T cell receptor beta chains follows, all from one sample in a study of STAT3 mutations in large granular lymphocyte leukemia. Here immunoSEQ multiplex PCR was the method, and the copy in TCRdb shows in-frame clones only, minus some. The table records tens of thousands of clones, about 74% of them present only once. Sequencing was done on a sample of peripheral blood mononuclear cells. Source of these receptors: a woman aged 45-59 years with T-cell large granular lymphocyte leukemia. Some clones in this sample may be carry-over from other donors' samples. Both conserved end residues are part of each CDR3. A D gene is named only where the DNA matches it firmly. Clone size is given for some rows only: seen once, a few or many times, or a class if the clone is expanded.

abundance: .; v_gene: TRBV7-8; d_gene: .; j_gene: TRBJ2-6; CDR3aa: CASSLRLRGAGANVLTF; CDR3nt: TGTGCCAGCAGCTTACGACTAAGGGGAGCTGGGGCCAACGTCCTGACTTTC
abundance: once; v_gene: TRBV29-1; d_gene: .; j_gene: TRBJ2-3; CDR3aa: CSVETDGTDTQYF; CDR3nt: TGCAGCGTTGAGACGGACGGCACAGATACGCAGTATTTT
abundance: .; v_gene: TRBV13; d_gene: .; j_gene: TRBJ2-5; CDR3aa: CASSLIHMETQYF; CDR3nt: TGTGCCAGCAGCTTAATCCACATGGAGACCCAGTACTTC
abundance: few; v_gene: TRBV7-3; d_gene: TRBD2; j_gene: TRBJ2-2; CDR3aa: CASSAGLGSTGELFF; CDR3nt: TGTGCCAGCAGCGCCGGACTAGGGTCGACCGGGGAGCTGTTTTTT
abundance: .; v_gene: TRBV30; d_gene: TRBD2; j_gene: TRBJ2-1; CDR3aa: CAWRRIAGDNEQFF; CDR3nt: TGTGCCTGGAGAAGGATAGCGGGGGACAATGAGCAGTTCTTC
abundance: once; v_gene: TRBV7-9; d_gene: .; j_gene: TRBJ1-1; CDR3aa: CASTKGLNTEAFF; CDR3nt: TGTGCCAGCACCAAGGGGCTGAACACTGAAGCTTTCTTT
abundance: .; v_gene: TRBV7-9; d_gene: .; j_gene: TRBJ1-4; CDR3aa: CASSTQALTNEKLFF; CDR3nt: TGTGCCAGCAGCACCCAGGCCTTAACTAATGAAAAACTGTTTTTT
abundance: .; v_gene: TRBV30; d_gene: .; j_gene: TRBJ2-7; CDR3aa: CAWSKGPSSYEQYF; CDR3nt: TGTGCCTGGAGTAAAGGCCCGAGCTCCTACGAGCAGTACTTC
abundance: .; v_gene: TRBV7-8; d_gene: .; j_gene: TRBJ2-3; CDR3aa: CASSSVRDTQYF; CDR3nt: TGTGCCAGCAGCTCTGTTCGGGATACGCAGTATTTT
abundance: few; v_gene: TRBV29-1; d_gene: TRBD1; j_gene: TRBJ1-1; CDR3aa: CSVVQGPEAFF; CDR3nt: TGCAGCGTCGTACAGGGGCCTGAAGCTTTCTTT
abundance: .; v_gene: TRBV29-1; d_gene: TRBD1; j_gene: TRBJ2-3; CDR3aa: CSATDRGWNTDTQYF; CDR3nt: TGCAGCGCTACAGACAGGGGATGGAACACAGATACGCAGTATTTT
abundance: .; v_gene: TRBV19; d_gene: .; j_gene: TRBJ2-1; CDR3aa: CASSELGRNEQFF; CDR3nt: TGTGCCAGTAGTGAACTAGGTCGCAATGAGCAGTTCTTC
abundance: few; v_gene: TRBV18; d_gene: TRBD2; j_gene: TRBJ2-7; CDR3aa: CASSPRTSGAYEQYF; CDR3nt: TGTGCCAGCTCCCCGAGGACTAGCGGAGCCTACGAGCAGTACTTC
abundance: .; v_gene: TRBV19; d_gene: .; j_gene: TRBJ1-5; CDR3aa: CASTLGAEYNQPQHF; CDR3nt: TGTGCCAGCACCCTAGGGGCAGAATACAATCAGCCCCAGCATTTT
abundance: .; v_gene: TRBV4-1; d_gene: TRBD2; j_gene: TRBJ2-7; CDR3aa: CASSRGGLTGEQYF; CDR3nt: TGCGCCAGCAGCCGCGGGGGGCTCACGGGCGAGCAGTACTTC
abundance: .; v_gene: TRBV30; d_gene: TRBD1; j_gene: TRBJ1-3; CDR3aa: CAWNAAGTGGNTIYF; CDR3nt: TGTGCCTGGAATGCGGCCGGGACAGGAGGAAACACCATATATTTT
abundance: .; v_gene: TRBV28; d_gene: TRBD2; j_gene: TRBJ2-1; CDR3aa: CASSLLSGRRYNEQFF; CDR3nt: TGTGCCAGCAGTTTATTAAGCGGGAGAAGGTACAATGAGCAGTTCTTC
abundance: .; v_gene: TRBV5-1; d_gene: .; j_gene: TRBJ2-7; CDR3aa: CASSLGRLAGHYEQYF; CDR3nt: TGCGCCAGCAGCTTGGGAAGGTTGGCAGGACACTACGAGCAGTACTTC
abundance: few; v_gene: TRBV2; d_gene: TRBD1; j_gene: TRBJ2-2; CDR3aa: CASSRQGGNTGELFF; CDR3nt: TGTGCCAGCAGTCGACAGGGTGGAAACACCGGGGAGCTGTTTTTT
abundance: .; v_gene: TRBV15; d_gene: .; j_gene: TRBJ1-2; CDR3aa: CATSRDGISYYGYTF; CDR3nt: TGTGCCACCAGCAGAGATGGGATTTCCTACTATGGCTACACCTTC
abundance: .; v_gene: TRBV7-9; d_gene: .; j_gene: TRBJ1-1; CDR3aa: CASSFGASSEAFF; CDR3nt: TGTGCCAGCAGCTTCGGGGCTTCTTCTGAAGCTTTCTTT
abundance: few; v_gene: TRBV7-2; d_gene: TRBD1; j_gene: TRBJ1-2; CDR3aa: CASSQDRSYGYTF; CDR3nt: TGTGCCAGCAGCCAGGACAGGAGCTATGGCTACACCTTC
abundance: .; v_gene: TRBV6-5; d_gene: .; j_gene: TRBJ1-2; CDR3aa: CASSQRGRRGGYTF; CDR3nt: TGTGCCAGCAGTCAAAGGGGTCGACGGGGTGGCTACACCTTC
abundance: .; v_gene: TRBV4-3; d_gene: TRBD1; j_gene: TRBJ2-3; CDR3aa: CASSAQGATDTQYF; CDR3nt: TGCGCCAGCAGCGCACAGGGGGCCACAGATACGCAGTATTTT
abundance: .; v_gene: TRBV29-1; d_gene: .; j_gene: TRBJ2-1; CDR3aa: CSVESPSYNEQFF; CDR3nt: TGCAGCGTTGAATCCCCTTCTTACAATGAGCAGTTCTTC
abundance: .; v_gene: TRBV18; d_gene: .; j_gene: TRBJ1-4; CDR3aa: CASSPPWSEGEKLFF; CDR3nt: TGTGCCAGCTCACCCCCTTGGAGTGAGGGAGAAAAACTGTTTTTT
abundance: .; v_gene: TRBV18; d_gene: .; j_gene: TRBJ1-2; CDR3aa: CASSLEDSTAYRGYTF; CDR3nt: TGTGCCAGCTCACTCGAAGACTCCACAGCTTATCGAGGCTACACCTTC
abundance: .; v_gene: TRBV28; d_gene: .; j_gene: TRBJ2-3; CDR3aa: CASSHQWNTQYF; CDR3nt: TGTGCCAGCAGTCACCAGTGGAATACGCAGTATTTT
abundance: once; v_gene: TRBV4-2; d_gene: TRBD2; j_gene: TRBJ2-7; CDR3aa: CASSPYLAGVSYEQYF; CDR3nt: TGTGCCAGCAGCCCTTACCTAGCGGGAGTTTCCTACGAGCAGTACTTC
abundance: .; v_gene: TRBV28; d_gene: TRBD1; j_gene: TRBJ1-2; CDR3aa: CASGGQGRNYGYTF; CDR3nt: TGTGCCAGCGGAGGACAGGGGAGGAACTATGGCTACACCTTC
abundance: .; v_gene: TRBV6-6; d_gene: .; j_gene: TRBJ2-5; CDR3aa: CASSYSSHGETQYF; CDR3nt: TGTGCCAGCAGTTACTCGTCCCACGGGGAGACCCAGTACTTC
abundance: .; v_gene: TRBV7-2; d_gene: .; j_gene: TRBJ2-1; CDR3aa: CGAGSPYNEQFF; CDR3nt: TGTGGGGCAGGGTCCCCTTACAATGAGCAGTTCTTC
abundance: .; v_gene: TRBV20-1; d_gene: .; j_gene: TRBJ2-7; CDR3aa: CSASGSREQYF; CDR3nt: TGCAGTGCTTCGGGATCTCGGGAGCAGTACTTC
abundance: .; v_gene: TRBV19; d_gene: .; j_gene: TRBJ1-5; CDR3aa: CASTQESGYSNQPQHF; CDR3nt: TGTGCCAGTACCCAAGAATCGGGGTATAGCAATCAGCCCCAGCATTTT
abundance: .; v_gene: TRBV6-1; d_gene: TRBD1; j_gene: TRBJ2-7; CDR3aa: CASSAGTAYEQYF; CDR3nt: TGTGCCAGCAGTGCAGGGACAGCCTACGAGCAGTACTTC
abundance: .; v_gene: TRBV5-5; d_gene: .; j_gene: TRBJ1-2; CDR3aa: CASSWWTDYGYTF; CDR3nt: TGTGCCAGCAGCTGGTGGACGGACTATGGCTACACCTTC
abundance: once; v_gene: TRBV5-5; d_gene: .; j_gene: TRBJ1-1; CDR3aa: CASSWGSHTEAFF; CDR3nt: TGTGCCAGCAGCTGGGGAAGCCACACTGAAGCTTTCTTT
abundance: .; v_gene: TRBV5-6; d_gene: .; j_gene: TRBJ2-3; CDR3aa: CASSLEGSTTDTQYF; CDR3nt: TGTGCCAGCAGCTTGGAGGGCTCCACCACAGATACGCAGTATTTT
abundance: .; v_gene: TRBV30; d_gene: TRBD1; j_gene: TRBJ2-1; CDR3aa: CARDRNYNEQFF; CDR3nt: TGTGCTCGGGACAGGAATTACAATGAGCAGTTCTTC
abundance: .; v_gene: TRBV6-5; d_gene: .; j_gene: TRBJ2-3; CDR3aa: CASSYGGDPTDTQYF; CDR3nt: TGTGCCAGCAGTTACGGGGGCGATCCCACAGATACGCAGTATTTT
abundance: .; v_gene: TRBV29-1; d_gene: TRBD1; j_gene: TRBJ2-7; CDR3aa: CSVGTGRYEQYF; CDR3nt: TGCAGCGTAGGGACAGGGCGGTACGAGCAGTACTTC
abundance: .; v_gene: TRBV6-6; d_gene: TRBD1; j_gene: TRBJ2-7; CDR3aa: CASSRGTGAYEQYF; CDR3nt: TGTGCCAGCTCCCGTGGGACAGGGGCCTACGAGCAGTACTTC
abundance: .; v_gene: TRBV18; d_gene: .; j_gene: TRBJ2-1; CDR3aa: CASSPPVNNEQFF; CDR3nt: TGTGCCAGCTCACCACCGGTGAACAATGAGCAGTTCTTC
abundance: .; v_gene: TRBV7-2; d_gene: .; j_gene: TRBJ1-1; CDR3aa: CASSLAGVNTEAFF; CDR3nt: TGTGCCAGCAGCTTAGCGGGGGTGAACACTGAAGCTTTCTTT